Presented here are 8 T cell receptor beta chains from one specimen sequenced in a study of blood T cell repertoires in COVID-19 (dated by TCRdb to 2018 to 2021). Libraries came from the immunoSEQ multiplex PCR assay. As stored in TCRdb, this immuneACCESS dataset retains in-frame rearrangements with V and J assigned. A fraction of the clones does not appear; measured against another copy, unresolved V genes explain less than half of the discrepancy, and the remainder lacks a known reason. This sample gives around 200,000 clones in total; approximately 90% of them show up just once. The top ten hold under 0.85% of the sample. Specimen: PBMCs or T cells enriched from blood (not recorded which). Every receptor here comes from a young woman who had recovered from COVID-19.

This chain joins TRBV6-5 and TRBJ2-7; weak D call: TRBD1 (6 bases). The V end was cut by 6 bases, the J end by 2 bases, with 8 bases between. The CDR3 has 12 amino acids. The germline CDR1 and CDR2 sequences are MNHEY and SVGAGI. This chain's CDR3 is CASRDRTYEQYF. CDR3 nucleotides: TGTGCCAGCAGGGACAGAACCTACGAGCAGTACTTC.

The CDR3 nucleotides read TGTGCCAGCAGCTTAAAAGTATCGGGCAATGAGCAGTTCTTC. Residues: CASSLKVSGNEQFF. The gene calls are TRBV7-6 and TRBJ2-1; D unresolved. There are 14 residues in the CDR3. Trimming shortened V by 2 bases and J by 6 bases, and 11 bases separated the two germline ends. The germline CDR1 and CDR2 sequences are SGHVS and FNYEAQ. Drawing the rest from reference TRBV7-6 and TRBJ2-1, the complete variable domain is GAGVSQSPRYKVTKRGQDVALRCDPISGHVSLYWYRQALGQGPEFLTYFNYEAQQDKSGLPNDRFSAERPEGSISTLTIQRTEQRDSAMYRCASSLKVSGNEQFFGPGTRLTVL.

The J gene is TRBJ2-5, the V gene TRBV7-2, with TRBD1 identical over 9 bases. V lost 5 bases to trimming and J lost 0 bases; unmatched junction nucleotides: 10. This CDR3 region has 17 residues. CDR1 and CDR2 (germline): SGHTA, FQGNSA. CDR3 sequence reads: CASSLGTGSGNQETQYF. The CDR3 DNA is TGTGCCAGCAGCCTAGGGACAGGGTCAGGCAACCAAGAGACCCAGTACTTC.

V usage is TRBV5-1 and J usage is TRBJ1-1; D might be TRBD1 (5 bases). CDR1 is SGHRS and CDR2 is YFSETQ in the germline V gene. The CDR3 runs 11 residues. Trimming removed 4 bases from V and 8 bases from J, with 9 bases in between. The CDR3: CASSNNREAFF. As DNA, the CDR3 is TGCGCCAGCAGCAACAACAGGGAAGCTTTCTTT.

This chain uses TRBV9 with TRBJ2-7; TRBD2 aligns across 15 bases. J was trimmed by 4 bases and V by 3 bases; bases with no gene match: 2. This CDR3 contains 15 residues. CDR1 and CDR2 from the germline V gene are SGDLS and YYNGEE. The CDR3 sequence is CASSAGTSGRYEQYF. The CDR3 bases are TGTGCCAGCAGCGCCGGGACTAGCGGGAGGTACGAGCAGTACTTC.

The rearrangement joins TRBV6-6 to TRBJ2-3; D is undetermined. V lost 4 bases, J lost 0 bases, and 8 bases lay in between. The germline V gene encodes CDR1 MNHNY and CDR2 SVGAGI (reference sequence). There are 14 residues in the CDR3. The CDR3: CASSSIQSTDTQYF. The CDR3 bases are TGTGCCAGCAGTTCAATACAGAGCACAGATACGCAGTATTTT.

V is TRBV29-1 and J is TRBJ2-7; D is possibly TRBD2 (6 bases). The CDR3 totals 12 residues. Germline lookup yields CDR1 SQVTM and CDR2 ANQGSEA. The V end lost 4 bases, the J end lost 8 bases, and 15 bases lay between the germline ends. CDR3: CSVGTASGQQYF. The CDR3 DNA sequence: TGCAGCGTTGGGACCGCGAGCGGGCAGCAGTACTTC.

The rearrangement joins TRBV11-2 to TRBJ2-1; 12 nucleotides align to TRBD2. CDR1 is SGHAT, CDR2 FQNNGV, per germline. The J segment lost 5 bases and the V segment lost 6 bases, leaving 14 bases of the junction unmatched. The CDR3 spans 18 residues. CDR3 DNA: TGTGCCAGCAGATTGACTAGCGGGAGTCCCATCCGTAACAATGAGCAGTTCTTC. This gives the protein CASRLTSGSPIRNNEQFF. The full variable domain, its missing parts supplied by reference TRBV11-2 and TRBJ2-1, is EAGVAQSPRYKIIEKRQSVAFWCNPISGHATLYWYQQILGQGPKLLIQFQNNGVVDDSQLPKDRFSAERLKGVDSTLKIQPAKLEDSAVYLCASRLTSGSPIRNNEQFFGPGTRLTVL.